These T cell receptor beta chains were read from a single sample in a study of cytomegalovirus exposure and HLA in healthy donors. TCRdb keeps only in-frame clones here, not all; method: immunoSEQ multiplex PCR. Of some 130,000 clones in the sample, approximately 61% were seen once. The sequenced material came from PBMCs. These TCRs come from a human donor in good health. Both conserved end residues are part of each CDR3. The D gene is left open where the match is weak. Expanded clones are given a class, and other clones once, few, many or no size at all.

TRBV7-3	TRBJ2-3	-	TRBD1	CASSLGTGPQGNTQYF	TGTGCCAGCAGCTTAGGGACAGGGCCCCAGGGCAATACGCAGTATTTT
TRBV4-1	TRBJ2-3	few	-	CASSQLGVGTDTQYF	TGCGCCAGCAGCCAACTAGGGGTTGGCACAGATACGCAGTATTTT
TRBV19	TRBJ1-2	few	-	CASDNPDSNYGYTF	TGTGCCAGTGATAACCCGGACAGCAACTATGGCTACACCTTC
TRBV9	TRBJ2-2	-	-	CASSANNRGGELFF	TGTGCCAGCAGCGCGAACAACCGAGGCGGGGAGCTGTTTTTT
TRBV27	TRBJ2-7	once	TRBD1	CASRLGQVSYEQYF	TGTGCCAGCAGGCTCGGACAGGTCTCCTACGAGCAGTACTTC
TRBV10-3	TRBJ2-2	-	TRBD1	CAIRGQGAANTGELFF	TGTGCCATCAGGGGACAGGGGGCGGCGAACACCGGGGAGCTGTTTTTT
TRBV5-6	TRBJ2-5	-	TRBD2	CASSRGTSGRQETQYF	TGTGCCAGCAGCCGAGGGACTAGCGGGCGCCAAGAGACCCAGTACTTC
TRBV5-6	TRBJ1-3	few	-	CASSLGISGNTIYF	TGTGCCAGCAGCTTGGGTATATCTGGAAACACCATATATTTT
TRBV6-5	TRBJ2-7	-	TRBD1	CASSSRDRTYEQYF	TGTGCCAGCAGTTCCCGGGACAGGACGTACGAGCAGTACTTC
TRBV4-1	TRBJ1-3	-	-	CASSQEGRSGGNTIYF	TGCGCCAGCAGCCAAGAAGGCAGGTCAGGAGGAAACACCATATATTTT
TRBV19	TRBJ2-7	-	TRBD2	CASSPPGRATYEQYF	TGTGCCAGTAGCCCTCCGGGGAGGGCCACCTACGAGCAGTACTTC
TRBV27	TRBJ1-2	-	TRBD1	CASSLSAGGNGYTF	TGTGCCAGCAGTTTAAGCGCAGGGGGGAATGGCTACACCTTC
TRBV28	TRBJ2-1	-	TRBD2	CASSLTSGKDNEQFF	TGTGCCAGCAGTCTAACTAGCGGGAAAGACAATGAGCAGTTCTTC
TRBV28	TRBJ2-4	-	-	CASTPQSVNIQYF	TGTGCCAGCACCCCTCAATCGGTAAACATTCAGTACTTC
TRBV25-1	TRBJ2-7	few	TRBD2	CASSSGGSGYEQYF	TGTGCCAGCAGTTCGGGGGGGAGTGGGTACGAGCAGTACTTC
TRBV5-5	TRBJ2-7	few	TRBD1	CASSYRQGNRYEQYF	TGTGCCAGCAGCTACCGACAGGGAAACCGGTACGAGCAGTACTTC
TRBV28	TRBJ2-5	-	-	CASSFPSAFQETQYF	TGTGCCAGCAGTTTCCCGTCTGCGTTCCAAGAGACCCAGTACTTC
TRBV7-9	TRBJ2-5	-	-	CASSLAGALWETQYF	TGTGCCAGCAGCTTAGCAGGGGCGCTTTGGGAGACCCAGTACTTC
TRBV6-1	TRBJ2-3	-	-	CASSDRWSTDTQYF	TGTGCCAGCAGTGACAGGTGGAGCACAGATACGCAGTATTTT
TRBV29-1	TRBJ1-4	few	TRBD1	CSVEEGRGRPNEKLFF	TGCAGCGTTGAAGAAGGCAGGGGGCGGCCTAATGAAAAACTGTTTTTT
TRBV28	TRBJ2-7	-	TRBD1	CASLGTESSYEQYF	TGTGCCAGCCTAGGGACAGAGAGCTCCTACGAGCAGTACTTC
TRBV19	TRBJ1-2	-	TRBD1	CASTTPGQGAHGYTF	TGTGCCAGTACCACTCCCGGACAGGGGGCGCATGGCTACACCTTC
TRBV28	TRBJ2-3	-	TRBD2	CASSLVRLAGITDTQYF	TGTGCCAGCAGTTTGGTTAGACTAGCGGGAATTACAGATACGCAGTATTTT
TRBV28	TRBJ1-1	few	TRBD1	CASSLSTGGRTEAFF	TGTGCCAGCAGTTTGTCTACAGGGGGCAGGACTGAAGCTTTCTTT
TRBV7-2	TRBJ1-1	-	TRBD1	CASSQVGGMNTEAFF	TGTGCCAGCAGCCAGGTAGGGGGCATGAACACTGAAGCTTTCTTT
TRBV10-1	TRBJ2-2	-	TRBD2	CASSEGTKRTGELFF	TGCGCCAGCAGTGAAGGGACTAAACGCACCGGGGAGCTGTTTTTT
TRBV6-6	TRBJ2-7	-	TRBD2	CASLGPSGSSEQYF	TGTGCCAGCCTCGGGCCTAGCGGGAGTTCCGAGCAGTACTTC
TRBV4-2	TRBJ2-1	-	TRBD2	CASSQDNSGTSGRLYNEQFF	TGTGCCAGCAGCCAAGATAATAGCGGGACTAGCGGGAGGTTATACAATGAGCAGTTCTTC
TRBV7-2	TRBJ2-2	-	-	CASSLSGISSGELFF	TGTGCCAGCAGCTTGTCAGGTATCAGTTCCGGGGAGCTGTTTTTT
TRBV9	TRBJ1-1	-	-	CASDPGVGTEAFF	TGTGCCAGCGATCCCGGGGTGGGAACTGAAGCTTTCTTT
TRBV6-5	TRBJ2-1	-	TRBD1	CASRPGTGFNEQFF	TGTGCCAGCAGACCCGGGACAGGGTTCAATGAGCAGTTCTTC
TRBV6-5	TRBJ2-3	-	-	CASRGLAPSNAQYF	TGTGCCAGCAGGGGGTTAGCGCCCAGTAATGCGCAGTATTTT